A selection of T cell receptor beta chains follows, all from one sample in a study of vaccination and CD4 T cells after COVID-19. TCRdb processed the PCR reads anew with MiXCR; each CDR3 protein has one entry. Counted here are under 5,500 distinct CDR3 sequences, around 80% occurring once; the ten biggest clones make up more than 45%. No antigen has been identified for these receptors. Sequencing used CD4+ T cells from blood, cultured in vitro. These receptors came from a human donor who had recovered from COVID-19. Each CDR3 is given with its conserved first and last residue.

v_call	j_call	cdr3_aa
TRBV20-1	TRBJ1-3	CSAVPDRGSGNTIYF
TRBV15	TRBJ1-5	CATSSRQIGQPQHF
TRBV25-1	TRBJ2-7	CASSVTGTYEQYF
TRBV11-2	TRBJ1-5	CASSLEGQPQHF
TRBV2	TRBJ2-7	CASSPTSYEQYF
TRBV2	TRBJ1-1	CASGYSMNTEAFF
TRBV20-1	TRBJ1-1	CSAVTDVPMNTEAFF
TRBV6-2/TRBV6-3	TRBJ1-2	CASTSSRDGYTF
TRBV20-1	TRBJ1-2	CSARDGRGGGYGYTF
TRBV20-1	TRBJ1-1	CSARDPRKQGTEAFF
TRBV27	TRBJ1-2	CASSLGRGIGGYTF
TRBV20-1	TRBJ1-2	CSASDSTNYGYTF
TRBV7-9	TRBJ2-3	CASSPNRDYTQYF
TRBV6-1	TRBJ1-2	CASKAGLANYGYTF
TRBV18	TRBJ1-5	CASSRTGLLQPQHF
TRBV20-1	TRBJ1-1	CSARDVANPLNTEAFF
TRBV5-5	TRBJ2-5	CASSLAGTAGGAQYF
TRBV5-1	TRBJ2-3	CASSFVDRAFDTQYF
TRBV27	TRBJ2-3	CASTLAGTDTQYF
TRBV28	TRBJ1-1	CASSLSRWGTEAFF
TRBV20-1	TRBJ2-5	CSARRPSGGETQYF
TRBV6-1	TRBJ2-7	CASTPTGTYEQYF
TRBV7-8	TRBJ2-2	CASSPRRANTGELFF
TRBV20-1	TRBJ1-5	CSARTGSNQPQHF
TRBV15	TRBJ1-1	CATSTHLGGGSTEAFF
TRBV21-1	TRBJ2-7	CASSLRGTSGASYEQYF
TRBV20-1	TRBJ2-7	CSARKPGLGNEQYF
TRBV5-4	TRBJ2-5	CASSLTGSETQYF
TRBV15	TRBJ2-5	CATSRGLGHLQETQYF
TRBV20-1	TRBJ1-1	CTCRQGNTEAFF
TRBV20-1	TRBJ1-2	CSARARQGWNYGYTF
TRBV20-1	TRBJ1-2	CSARDGQVPSNYGYTF
TRBV19	TRBJ1-6	CASSIDVADSPLHF
TRBV14	TRBJ2-5	CASSLSGTETQYF
TRBV20-1	TRBJ2-2	CSARDFRGGGTGELFF
TRBV20-1	TRBJ1-6	CSAREVSASNSPLHF
TRBV20-1	TRBJ2-3	CSAREGDTQYF
TRBV7-2	TRBJ1-1	CASSLVTAGEAFF
TRBV7-2	TRBJ1-1	CASSFIAPGSLAEAFF
TRBV11-3	TRBJ1-1	CASSLGLNTEAFF
TRBV2	TRBJ2-7	CASSEQGTSYEQYF